Below are 29 T cell receptor beta chains sequenced from a single sample in a study of blood T cell repertoires in COVID-19. Generated by immunoSEQ multiplex PCR, the TCRdb table keeps only in-frame clones and is missing some. The sample lists roughly 700,000 clones; about 90% were seen once. Sequenced input: peripheral blood. These receptors were collected from a woman under 30 with acute or convalescent COVID-19.

This clone was picked up one time. The CDR3 reads CASSLGTGITTEAFF. The CDR3 DNA sequence: TGTGCCAGCAGCTTAGGTACAGGAATAACCACTGAAGCTTTCTTT. This chain connects TRBV11-2 to TRBJ1-1; D perhaps matches TRBD1 (5 bases). Trimming took 1 base from V and 4 from J, leaving 13 bases between them. Per the germline V gene, CDR1 is SGHAT and CDR2 is FQNNGV. The length of the CDR3 is 15 residues.

The chain combines TRBV11-2 with TRBJ2-7, with 8 bases that match TRBD1. With V trimmed by 4 bases and J by 3 bases, 8 bases remained unmatched. This CDR3 region has 15 residues. Germline V gene data show CDR1 as SGHAT and CDR2 as FQNNGV. CDR3 in DNA: TGTGCCAGCAGCTCCGGACAGGGTCGACACTACGAGCAGTACTTC. It yields the protein CASSSGQGRHYEQYF.

The chain recombines TRBV4-1 with TRBJ2-7, with 15 bases that match TRBD2. J was trimmed by 4 bases and V by 1 base; bases with no gene match: 8. The CDR3 contains 18 residues. CDR1 and CDR2 (germline): MGHRA, YSYEKL. CDR3 amino acids: CASSQGGTSGGRTYEQYF. DNA for the CDR3: TGCGCCAGCAGCCAAGGAGGGACTAGCGGGGGGCGGACTTACGAGCAGTACTTC.

This CDR3 is CASSPQTLTPGYTF. As DNA, the CDR3 is TGTGCCAGCAGCCCTCAAACTTTAACCCCTGGCTACACCTTC. This chain links TRBV3-1 (or the pseudogene TRBV3-2) with TRBJ1-2; D unclear. CDR1 LGHDT and CDR2 YNNKEL come from the germline V gene (reference sequence). CDR3 length: 14 amino acids. Trimming shortened V by 4 bases and J by 7 bases, and 16 bases separated the two germline ends.

The chain couples TRBV29-1 to TRBJ2-5; D possibly corresponds to TRBD1 (7 bases). CDR1 and CDR2 from the germline V gene are SQVTM and ANQGSEA. The CDR3 loop spans 15 amino acids. With 0 bases removed from V and 5 bases from J, the gap between germline ends came to 16 bases. The CDR3: CSVEDQEGAAETQYF. The DNA for the CDR3 is TGCAGCGTTGAAGATCAGGAGGGGGCTGCGGAGACCCAGTACTTC.

The V gene is TRBV29-1, the J gene TRBJ1-2, with D unresolved. The ends were cut back, 7 bases at V and 8 bases at J, with 14 bases in the middle. The CDR3 is made up of 11 amino acids. The germline CDR1 and CDR2 sequences are SQVTM and ANQGSEA. The CDR3 is CSAVGGLGYTF. CDR3 DNA sequence: TGCAGCGCCGTGGGTGGGCTGGGCTACACCTTC.

The CDR3 region is CASSPETSGGGTDTQYF. Written as DNA, the CDR3 is TGTGCCAGCAGTCCTGAGACTAGCGGGGGTGGGACAGATACGCAGTATTTT. The rearrangement joins TRBV27 to TRBJ2-3; TRBD2 matches at 12 bases. The V segment lost 5 bases and the J segment 3 bases; nucleotides outside the gene matches: 9. The CDR3 contains 17 residues. The germline V gene encodes CDR1 MNHEY and CDR2 SMNVEV (reference sequence).

V is TRBV2 and J is TRBJ1-2; tentatively, D is TRBD1 (5 bases). The CDR3 is 14 residues long. V was shortened by 10 bases and J by 8 bases, with 23 bases between the two germline ends. Germline values: CDR1 SNHLY, CDR2 FYNNEI. CDR3 loop: CANSRSAGLEGYTF. The DNA of the CDR3 is TGTGCCAACTCCCGGTCGGCAGGGCTGGAAGGCTACACCTTC.

This chain links TRBV3-1 (or the pseudogene TRBV3-2) with TRBJ1-4, with D unclear. Germline V lookup: CDR1 LGHDT, CDR2 YNNKEL (reference sequence). CDR3 length: 14 amino acids. V was cut by 2 bases and J by 8 bases, with 12 bases left in between. The CDR3 nucleotides are TGTGCCAGCAGCCAACCTGACATAAGGGAAAAACTGTTTTTT. Amino acid sequence: CASSQPDIREKLFF.

This chain links TRBV29-1 with TRBJ1-1; no clear D gene. Deletions cut 1 base from V and 3 bases from J, with 12 bases between. The CDR3 has 14 amino acids. In germline, CDR1 is SQVTM, CDR2 ANQGSEA. The CDR3: CSVEGNTDYTEAFF. In nucleotides, the CDR3 is TGCAGCGTTGAAGGGAATACAGATTACACTGAAGCTTTCTTT.

The chain combines TRBV5-1 with TRBJ2-2; possible D gene TRBD1, 6 bases. This CDR3 has 13 residues. Trimming stripped 4 bases from V and 5 bases from J, with 9 bases between. CDR1 and CDR2 from the germline V gene are SGHRS and YFSETQ. The CDR3, as DNA: TGCGCCAGCAGCGCGGACAGTACCGGGGAGCTGTTTTTT. Translating gives CASSADSTGELFF.

V usage is TRBV6-5 and J usage is TRBJ1-1; 8 nucleotides line up with TRBD1. This CDR3 spans 15 amino acids. Trimming removed 6 bases from V and 0 bases from J; junction bases left unmatched: 6. Germline CDR1 reads MNHEY; CDR2 reads SVGAGI. As DNA, the CDR3 is TGTGCCAGCAGATATTCAGGGGGCCTGAACACTGAAGCTTTCTTT. Encoded protein: CASRYSGGLNTEAFF.

V is TRBV5-3 and J is TRBJ1-6; D may be TRBD1 (5 bases). TRBV5-3 is an ORF, with its function uncertain. This CDR3 is built from 16 residues. Between the trimmed V and J ends, which lost 4 bases and 10 bases, there was a span of 21 bases. CDR3 nucleotides: TGTGCCAGAAGCGAGCCCGGGACTGGCCAGGGATCACCCCTCCACTTT. Encoded protein: CARSEPGTGQGSPLHF.

This chain connects TRBV28 to TRBJ2-3; 8 nucleotides align to TRBD2. V dropped 3 bases and J dropped 0; count of bases not matched to a gene: 14. The CDR3 length is 19 residues. Germline V gene lookup returns CDR1 MDHEN and CDR2 SYDVKM. The CDR3 DNA sequence: TGTGCCAGCAGTTTGGAAGAGCCGGGGGGGCATGTTAGCACAGATACGCAGTATTTT. Protein sequence: CASSLEEPGGHVSTDTQYF.

The rearrangement joins TRBV9 to TRBJ1-2, with D perhaps matching TRBD1 (5 bases). CDR1 is SGDLS and CDR2 is YYNGEE in the germline V gene. The CDR3 runs to 13 residues. V lost 3 bases and J 6 bases, leaving 12 bases between the germline ends. Here the CDR3 reads CASSGRAVNGYTF. In DNA form, the CDR3 reads TGTGCCAGCAGCGGCAGGGCTGTTAATGGCTACACCTTC.

This clone was recorded once. The rearrangement uses TRBV21-1 and TRBJ2-7; the table's D call, TRBD1, was not checked against the DNA. TRBV21-1 is noted as a pseudogene. The CDR3 consists of 14 residues. The CDR3, as DNA: TGTGCCAGCAGCAACAGGGGGAAATTCTGCGAGCAGTACTTC. Protein sequence: CASSNRGKFCEQYF.

The chain links TRBV15 to TRBJ1-5; 10 nucleotides line up with TRBD1. Germline lookup yields CDR1 LNHNV and CDR2 YYDKDF (reference sequence). The J segment lost 5 bases and the V segment lost 0 bases, leaving 7 bases of the junction unmatched. The CDR3 has 17 residues. CDR3 region: CATSRDSFGTGDQPQHF. The CDR3 coding sequence is TGTGCCACCAGCAGAGATAGCTTTGGGACAGGGGATCAGCCCCAGCATTTT.

This rearrangement joins TRBV6-5 to TRBJ1-6; possible D gene TRBD1, 6 bases. The CDR3 sequence is 14 residues long. Germline V CDR1 and CDR2: MNHEY, SVGAGI. Trimming stripped 6 bases from V and 5 bases from J, with 11 bases between. The CDR3 loop reads CASRGGADNSPLHF. CDR3 DNA: TGTGCCAGCAGGGGGGGGGCGGATAATTCACCCCTCCACTTT.

This rearrangement joins TRBV7-2 to TRBJ2-3; D gene ambiguous. Germline assignment: CDR1 SGHTA and CDR2 FQGNSA. The CDR3 is 14 amino acids. V was clipped by 4 bases and J by 6 bases, with 14 bases between them. The CDR3 here is CASSYDWSADTQYF. Here the CDR3 DNA reads TGTGCCAGCAGCTACGACTGGTCTGCGGATACGCAGTATTTT.

The chain carries TRBV5-6 and TRBJ1-4; D may be TRBD1 (6 bases). Trimming took 4 bases from V and 8 from J, leaving 15 bases between them. CDR1 and CDR2 (germline): SGHDT, YYEEEE. The CDR3 length is 14 residues. CDR3 loop: CASSPTGIEEKLFF. In DNA form, the CDR3 reads TGTGCCAGCAGCCCAACAGGGATTGAGGAAAAACTGTTTTTT.

The V call is TRBV6-4, the J call TRBJ1-5; 9 bases line up with TRBD1. The germline V gene has CDR1 MRHNA and CDR2 SNTAGT. V dropped 6 bases and J dropped 4; count of bases not matched to a gene: 4. This CDR3 region has 14 residues. In nucleotides, the CDR3 is TGTGCCAGCAGCCGCGGACAGGGGAATCAGCCCCAGCATTTT. Translation gives CASSRGQGNQPQHF.

This clone was counted a single time. The chain uses TRBV2 and TRBJ1-4, with 7 bases identical to TRBD1. The V gene's germline CDR1 is SNHLY and CDR2 FYNNEI. V shed 5 bases and J 5 bases; nucleotides not matched to a gene: 5. CDR3 size: 14 residues. The CDR3 nucleotides read TGTGCCAGCAGTCGACAGGGAGGAAATGAAAAACTGTTTTTT. Residues: CASSRQGGNEKLFF. Complete variable domain (other parts from reference TRBV2 and TRBJ1-4): EPEVTQTPSHQVTQMGQEVILRCVPISNHLYFYWYRQILGQKVEFLVSFYNNEISEKSEIFDDQFSVERPDGSNFTLKIRSTKLEDSAMYFCASSRQGGNEKLFFGSGTQLSVL.

This CDR3 is CASSYSGQGANQPQHF. CDR3 DNA: TGTGCCAGCAGTTACTCGGGGCAGGGGGCCAATCAGCCCCAGCATTTT. The V call is TRBV6-5, the J call TRBJ1-5; 8 nucleotides line up with TRBD1. Losses at the gene ends were 0 bases for V and 3 bases for J; bases not matched to a gene: 4. The germline gives CDR1 MNHEY, CDR2 SVGAGI. The CDR3 contains 16 residues.

The J gene is TRBJ2-1, the V gene TRBV4-1; TRBD1 matches 7 bases. V shed 2 bases, J shed 3 bases, and the junction held 7 bases outside the gene matches. Germline V gene data show CDR1 as MGHRA and CDR2 as YSYEKL. The length of the CDR3 is 16 residues. The CDR3 reads CASSQQQGTGYNEQFF. In nucleotides, the CDR3 is TGCGCCAGCAGCCAACAACAGGGGACCGGCTACAATGAGCAGTTCTTC.

The chain links TRBV3-1 (or the pseudogene TRBV3-2) to TRBJ1-3; 10 bases map to TRBD1. The length of the CDR3 is 24 residues. CDR1 and CDR2 (germline): LGHDT, YNNKEL (reference sequence). V lost 0 bases, J lost 0 bases, and 23 bases stayed unmatched. CDR3 sequence reads: CASSQDGEPGQGPSSGLSGNTIYF. The CDR3 DNA sequence: TGTGCCAGCAGCCAAGACGGGGAACCGGGACAGGGGCCTTCCTCAGGCCTCTCTGGAAACACCATATATTTT.

The chain joins TRBV6-4 to TRBJ1-2; no reliable D call. This CDR3 comprises 14 residues. V was pared by 3 bases and J by 4 bases, with 12 bases between. Germline CDR1 reads MRHNA; CDR2 reads SNTAGT. CDR3 sequence (DNA): TGTGCCAGCAGTGAACACGACACCGGCTATGGCTACACCTTC. Its protein is CASSEHDTGYGYTF.

This clone was found once. The chain carries TRBV5-1 and TRBJ1-4; D might be TRBD1 (5 bases). The V gene lost 6 bases and the J gene lost 4 bases, with 16 bases spanning the gap. This CDR3 is built from 15 residues. Germline CDR1 reads SGHRS; CDR2 reads YFSETQ. In DNA, the CDR3 is TGCGCCAGCACCTCAAGGGGTTCCCTTAATGAAAAACTGTTTTTT. Amino acids: CASTSRGSLNEKLFF.

This chain connects TRBV10-3 to TRBJ1-1, with D perhaps matching TRBD1 (5 bases). The length of the CDR3 is 12 residues. Germline CDR1 is ENHRY and CDR2 is SYGVKD. V was pared by 6 bases and J by 6 bases, with 11 bases between. The CDR3 DNA reads TGTGCCATCAGGGCGGGGGACGCTGAAGCTTTCTTT. It encodes CAIRAGDAEAFF.

V is TRBV4-1 and J is TRBJ2-7; D is possibly TRBD1 (5 bases). Germline CDR1 and CDR2: MGHRA and YSYEKL. The CDR3 consists of 13 residues. Trimming removed 1 base at V and 6 bases at J, with 10 bases between. DNA for the CDR3: TGCGCCAGCAGCCAAGTAGGGGTAGGCGAGCAGTACTTC. This sequence encodes CASSQVGVGEQYF.